The entry below gives a single T cell receptor (beta chain) sequence along with its context. Its antigen is not known. At one boundary the junction diverges from the germline segment, which might be a read error. Carried by the TCR beta cDNA libraries were unique molecular identifiers. T cells numbering about 0.9 to 10 million yielded cDNA molecules that totaled about 500,000. In TCRdb, the PCR reads were re-called with MiXCR into one record per CDR3 protein. The profile shows fewer than 550,000 distinct CDR3 sequences, under 40% of them singletons. The data originate from a study of post-analysis software for immune sequencing data. Study as a whole: Disease courses included relapsing-remitting, secondary progressive and progressive-relapsing multiple sclerosis. Study observations and caveats: Samples prepared in the same batch strongly co-clustered by F measure. Those with multiple sclerosis, the patient group, showed significantly lower normalized Chao1 diversity than controls.

Sequences were obtained from blood. This TCR came from a girl younger than 18 with multiple sclerosis.

CDR3 nucleotides: TGTGCTAGCAGCTTAGTCTCCAGGTCCTCAATGCCGCAGCCCCAGCATTTT. Amino acid sequence: CASSLVSRSSMPQPQHF. The V and J genes are TRBV7-7 and TRBJ1-5, with D unresolved. The CDR3 runs to 17 residues. The germline gives CDR1 SSHAT, CDR2 FNYEAQ (reference sequence).